The clone carrying this T cell receptor (beta chain) was recorded only once. CDR1 is SGHRS and CDR2 is YFSETQ in the germline V gene. V lost 5 bases and J lost 0; bases outside the gene matches: 2. The CDR3 extends over 14 amino acids. The source of the sample is a study of blood T cell repertoires in COVID-19. Clones were sequenced by immunoSEQ multiplex PCR, and TCRdb holds only the in-frame ones, with some missing. The sample lists 150,000 to 180,000 clones; 60% to 85% were seen once. The sample taken for sequencing was peripheral blood. The origin of this receptor is a man older than 75 with acute or convalescent COVID-19. The chain recombines TRBV5-1 with TRBJ2-3; 8 bases agree with TRBD1. The CDR3 spells CASRRTGSTDTQYF. The CDR3 DNA follows: TGCGCCAGCAGAAGGACAGGGAGCACAGATACGCAGTATTTT.